These 15 T cell receptor beta chains share one sample of origin, sequenced in a study of CD8 T cells in ankylosing spondylitis. In TCRdb, the 5' RACE reads were re-called with MiXCR into one record per CDR3 protein. Of some 130,000 distinct CDR3 sequences listed, roughly 8.4% were seen once; the top ten hold 7.3%. What was sequenced was synovial fluid, either unsorted or a sorted T cell fraction (not recorded which). These TCRs come from a male donor with ankylosing spondylitis.

This clonotype was detected a few times. V and J are TRBV7-3 and TRBJ1-1; 7 bases match TRBD1. The J segment lost 5 bases and the V segment lost 5 bases, leaving 8 bases of the junction unmatched. The CDR3 spans 14 residues. The germline gives CDR1 SGHTA, CDR2 FQGTGA. CDR3 nucleotide sequence: TGTGCCAGCAGCAAGCGACAGGGAGGTACTGAAGCTTTCTTT. Translated, it gives CASSKRQGGTEAFF.

This clonotype was picked up a small number of times. This rearrangement joins TRBV27 to TRBJ1-1; D is perhaps TRBD1 (5 bases). The CDR3 sequence is 14 residues long. The V and J ends lost 11 bases and 1 base respectively, with 17 bases between them. In germline, CDR1 is MNHEY, CDR2 SMNVEV (reference sequence). CDR3 in DNA: TGTGCCCCAGGTGGGGCTTTGTGGAACACTGAAGCTTTCTTT. It translates to CAPGGALWNTEAFF.

In its sample, this clonotype was seen a few times. The V and J genes are TRBV28 and TRBJ2-3; a possible D gene is TRBD1 (6 bases). The CDR3 is made up of 15 amino acids. V was pared by 4 bases and J by 3 bases, with 14 bases between. Germline assignment: CDR1 MDHEN and CDR2 SYDVKM. DNA for the CDR3: TGTGCCAGCAGTTCCCCAGGGGCAACGACAGATACGCAGTATTTT. Its protein is CASSSPGATTDTQYF.

This clonotype was seen many times. The J gene is TRBJ2-5, the V gene TRBV5-1, with 11 nucleotides matching TRBD2. The V segment lost 9 bases and the J segment 6 bases; nucleotides outside the gene matches: 10. Germline assignment: CDR1 SGHRS and CDR2 YFSETQ. This CDR3 spans 14 amino acids. The CDR3 loop is CATALAGGEKTQYF. CDR3 DNA sequence: TGCGCCACCGCCCTAGCGGGAGGTGAAAAGACCCAGTACTTC.

V usage is TRBV5-8 and J usage is TRBJ1-1; no clear D. The CDR3 is 13 amino acids. From germline, CDR1 is SGHTS and CDR2 YDEGEE. With 9 bases removed from V and 3 bases from J, the gap between germline ends came to 15 bases. CDR3 nucleotide sequence: TGTGCCACTCGGGATTTGGCGGACACTGAAGCTTTCTTT. Translation: CATRDLADTEAFF.

The sample holds many counts of this clonotype. CDR3 amino acids: CASSELQGLAGYTF. DNA for the CDR3: TGTGCCAGCAGCGAATTACAGGGGCTGGCCGGCTACACCTTC. The rearrangement joins TRBV6-1 to TRBJ1-2; 7 positions agree with TRBD1. CDR3 length equals 14 residues. The trim removed 6 bases at V and 8 bases at J, leaving 12 bases unmatched. The germline V gene has CDR1 MNHNS and CDR2 SASEGT.

This clonotype was recorded many times. The J gene is TRBJ2-1, the V gene TRBV5-4; no reliable D call. Germline V gene data show CDR1 as SGHNT and CDR2 as YYREEE (reference sequence). The V gene lost 2 bases and the J gene lost 5 bases, with 8 bases spanning the gap. CDR3 length: 13 residues. CDR3 amino acids: CASSLRTDNEQFF. The CDR3 bases are TGTGCCAGCAGCTTAAGAACAGACAATGAGCAGTTCTTC.

This clonotype was observed many times. V gene TRBV25-1 combines with J gene TRBJ1-2; tentative D call: TRBD1 (6 bases). Trimming pared 8 bases from V and 3 bases from J, leaving 10 bases between. The CDR3 extends over 12 amino acids. Germline V CDR1 and CDR2: MGHDK, SYGVNS. The CDR3 loop is CASRGAHYGYTF. The CDR3 nucleotides read TGTGCCAGCCGGGGGGCGCACTATGGCTACACCTTC.

This sequence joins TRBV5-1 and TRBJ1-1, with D perhaps matching TRBD1 (5 bases). The CDR3 covers 15 residues. Trimming shortened V by 0 bases and J by 1 base, and 10 bases separated the two germline ends. Germline CDR1 SGHRS, CDR2 YFSETQ. CDR3 amino acids: CASSLEGRKNTEAFF. In DNA form, the CDR3 reads TGCGCCAGCAGCTTGGAGGGACGGAAGAACACTGAAGCTTTCTTT. Complete variable domain (other parts from reference TRBV5-1 and TRBJ1-1): KAGVTQTPRYLIKTRGQQVTLSCSPISGHRSVSWYQQTPGQGLQFLFEYFSETQRNKGNFPGRFSGRQFSNSRSEMNVSTLELGDSALYLCASSLEGRKNTEAFFGQGTRLTVV.

By share, this clonotype counts as medium-sized. The chain employs TRBV10-3 and TRBJ1-1; no firm D call. Trimming cost V 5 bases and J 1 base, with 11 bases left between them. The germline CDR1 and CDR2 sequences are ENHRY and SYGVKD. This CDR3 spans 14 amino acids. As DNA, the CDR3 is TGTGCCATCAGTACAACTTACACGAACACTGAAGCTTTCTTT. This sequence encodes CAISTTYTNTEAFF.

This clonotype was counted only a few times. The junction departs from the called germline gene at one end, perhaps through a read error. The rearrangement links TRBV20-1 to TRBJ2-1; TRBD2 matches at 8 bases. The CDR3 spans 17 residues. Germline CDR1 and CDR2: DFQATT and SNEGSKA (reference sequence). CDR3 sequence reads: CCARDLSGGSSYNEQFF. The CDR3 coding sequence is TGCTGTGCTAGAGATTTAAGCGGGGGCAGCTCCTACAATGAGCAGTTCTTC.

The rearrangement links TRBV3-1 to TRBJ2-3; 13 positions agree with TRBD2. Germline V lookup: CDR1 LGHDT, CDR2 YNNKEL (reference sequence). J was trimmed by 2 bases and V by 11 bases; bases with no gene match: 19. CDR3 length: 19 amino acids. In DNA form, the CDR3 reads TGTGCCTTCAGTCCCGGGACTAGCGGGGTTGGGGGGGCCACAGATACGCAGTATTTT. This gives the protein CAFSPGTSGVGGATDTQYF.

This clonotype was detected only a few times. The chain couples TRBV20-1 to TRBJ1-1, with a possible D match to TRBD1 (6 bases). V was shortened by 5 bases and J by 11 bases, with 24 bases between the two germline ends. The CDR3 is 14 residues long. Germline V gene data show CDR1 as DFQATT and CDR2 as SNEGSKA (reference sequence). The CDR3 protein is CSALSATGNKRAFF. The CDR3 bases are TGCAGTGCTCTCTCCGCCACAGGGAATAAGCGGGCTTTCTTT.

V gene TRBV11-1 combines with J gene TRBJ2-5; D is uncertain. Trimming removed 0 bases from V and 0 bases from J, with 5 bases in between. This CDR3 region has 14 residues. Germline assignment: CDR1 SGHAT and CDR2 FQDESV (reference sequence). This chain's CDR3 is CASSLARYQETQYF. The CDR3 bases are TGTGCCAGCAGCTTAGCAAGGTACCAAGAGACCCAGTACTTC.

This clonotype was seen a few times. The chain employs TRBV24-1 and TRBJ2-7; TRBD1 matches at 7 bases. After removal of 5 bases from V and 5 bases from J, the junction contained 8 bases not matched to a gene. The CDR3 is 14 residues long. CDR1 and CDR2 from the germline V gene are KGHDR and SFDVKD. This CDR3 is CATSATGKSHEQYF. In nucleotides, the CDR3 is TGTGCCACCAGTGCGACAGGGAAGTCCCACGAGCAGTACTTC.